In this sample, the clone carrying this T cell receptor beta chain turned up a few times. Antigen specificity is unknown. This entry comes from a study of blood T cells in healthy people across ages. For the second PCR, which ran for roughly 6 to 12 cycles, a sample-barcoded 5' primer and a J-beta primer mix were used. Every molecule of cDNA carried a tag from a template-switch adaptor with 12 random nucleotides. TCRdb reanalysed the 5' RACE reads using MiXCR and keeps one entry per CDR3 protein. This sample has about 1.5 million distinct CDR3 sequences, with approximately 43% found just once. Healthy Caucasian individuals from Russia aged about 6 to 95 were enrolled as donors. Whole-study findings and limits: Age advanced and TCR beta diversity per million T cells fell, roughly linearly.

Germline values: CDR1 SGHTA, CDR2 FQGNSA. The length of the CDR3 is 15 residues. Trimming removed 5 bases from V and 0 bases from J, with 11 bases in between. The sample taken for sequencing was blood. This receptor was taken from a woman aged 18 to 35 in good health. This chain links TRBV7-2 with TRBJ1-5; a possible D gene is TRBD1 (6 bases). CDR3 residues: CASSMQGRSNQPQHF. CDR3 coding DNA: TGTGCCAGCAGCATGCAGGGGCGTAGCAATCAGCCCCAGCATTTT.